These 13 T cell receptor beta chains were all obtained from the same sample, sequenced in a study of tumor-infiltrating lymphocytes in glioblastoma multiforme. Three nested ARM-PCR rounds with V-beta and C-beta primers built TCRB libraries. TCRdb itself ran the multiplex PCR reads through MiXCR, one entry per CDR3 protein. The repertoire holds over 8,000 distinct CDR3 sequences, with about 70% as singletons. Sequenced input: brain tumor tissue. The receptors derive from a male donor with glioblastoma.

The chain couples TRBV11-2 to TRBJ2-7; D remains unclear. The germline V gene encodes CDR1 SGHAT and CDR2 FQNNGV. This CDR3 has 13 residues. V was clipped by 2 bases and J by 2 bases, with 7 bases between them. The CDR3: CASSLRIPYEQYF. Here the CDR3 DNA reads TGTGCCAGCAGCTTAAGGATCCCCTACGAGCAGTACTTC.

As for this clonotype: Since no conserved phenylalanine or tryptophan closes the CDR3, a read error is the likely cause. The chain uses TRBV5-1 and TRBJ1-1; 7 nucleotides agree with TRBD1. CDR3 length: 14 residues. V shed 3 bases and J 3 bases; nucleotides not matched to a gene: 5. CDR1 is SGHRS, CDR2 YFSETQ, per germline. The CDR3 DNA sequence: TGCGCCAGCAGCTGGGGGACAGAGCACACTGAAGCTTTCCTT. Its protein is CASSWGTEHTEAFL.

Note on this clonotype: Germline is not matched at one junction end, which may reflect a read error. The rearrangement joins TRBV11-2 to TRBJ1-2; TRBD1 might be the D (5 bases). The CDR3 contains 14 residues. Germline CDR1 reads SGHAT; CDR2 reads FQNNGV. CDR3 DNA sequence: TGTGCCAGCAGCCCGGGACCGCTCGCTTATGGCCACACCTTC. Its translation: CASSPGPLAYGHTF.

Comment on this clonotype: Germline and junction disagree at one end, which may indicate a read error. The rearrangement links TRBV11-3 to TRBJ2-2; D perhaps matches TRBD2 (5 bases). The germline V gene encodes CDR1 SGHNT and CDR2 YENEEA. This CDR3 region has 12 residues. As DNA, the CDR3 is TGTGCCAGCAGCTTACGGCCCGGGGAGCTGTCTTTC. This sequence encodes CASSLRPGELSF.

This clonotype was recorded once. J is TRBJ2-1 and V is TRBV29-1; D not resolved. Germline V lookup: CDR1 SQVTM, CDR2 ANQGSEA. With 4 bases removed from V and 6 bases from J, the gap between germline ends came to 16 bases. The CDR3 runs to 14 residues. The CDR3 DNA reads TGCAGCGTTGGTGGGCGGCATGGGGTCAATGAGCAGTTCTTC. Its translation: CSVGGRHGVNEQFF.

This chain connects TRBV20-1 to TRBJ2-1, with TRBD2 identical over 14 bases. The V and J ends lost 2 bases and 9 bases, in that order; junction bases with no gene match: 15. Germline V gene sequence: CDR1 DFQATT, CDR2 SNEGSKA (reference sequence). The CDR3 is 18 amino acids. The chain's CDR3 is CSARSDPGLAGVSGEQFF. As DNA, the CDR3 is TGCAGTGCTAGATCCGACCCGGGACTAGCGGGAGTTTCTGGTGAGCAGTTCTTC.

On this clonotype: As the CDR3 is not closed by the conserved phenylalanine or tryptophan, this likely results from a read error. The J gene is TRBJ2-7, the V gene TRBV20-1; no reliable D call. The CDR3 is made up of 14 amino acids. V was cut by 0 bases and J by 3 bases, with 12 bases left in between. CDR1 is DFQATT, CDR2 SNEGSKA, per germline (reference sequence). CDR3 sequence reads: CSARDPVIDYEQYL. CDR3 nucleotide sequence: TGCAGTGCTAGAGATCCTGTAATCGACTACGAGCAGTACCTC.

Regarding this clonotype: The missing conserved phenylalanine or tryptophan at the end of this CDR3 makes a read error likely. The chain links TRBV6-5 to TRBJ1-1; possibly TRBD1 for D (5 bases). CDR3 size: 13 residues. CDR1 MNHEY and CDR2 SVGAGI come from the germline V gene. DNA for the CDR3: TGTACCAGCAGAAGACAGTCGTGGTCTGAAGCTTTCTCT. Translated: CTSRRQSWSEAFS.

This chain connects TRBV11-1 to TRBJ2-7; D gene ambiguous. V lost 5 bases and J 2 bases, leaving 13 bases between the germline ends. This CDR3 region has 14 residues. CDR1 and CDR2 (germline): SGHAT, FQDESV (reference sequence). The CDR3 is CASSVRPTTYEQYF. CDR3 DNA: TGTGCCAGCAGCGTCAGGCCCACTACCTACGAGCAGTACTTC. Full variable domain (remainder filled in from reference TRBV11-1 and TRBJ2-7): EAEVAQSPRYKITEKSQAVAFWCDPISGHATLYWYRQILGQGPELLVQFQDESVVDDSQLPKDRFSAERLKGVDSTLKIQPAELGDSAMYLCASSVRPTTYEQYFGPGTRLTVT.

This clonotype was detected ten times or more. The V gene is TRBV7-9, the J gene TRBJ2-2; 8 nucleotides line up with TRBD2. After removal of 5 bases from V and 2 bases from J, the junction contained 10 bases not matched to a gene. Germline V gene sequence: CDR1 SEHNR, CDR2 FQNEAQ (reference sequence). The CDR3 covers 17 residues. The CDR3 DNA sequence: TGTGCCAGCAGCACGCTAGATAGCGGGGTCAACACCGGGGAGCTGTTTTTT. It translates to CASSTLDSGVNTGELFF.

In the case of this clonotype: At one end, the junction sequence differs from germline, possibly due to a read error. This chain uses TRBV6-5 with TRBJ2-2; no reliable D call. This CDR3 has 12 amino acids. CDR1 is MNHEY, CDR2 SVGAGI, per germline. The CDR3 protein is CASSYKGGGAVF. CDR3 sequence (DNA): TGTGCCAGCAGTTACAAGGGTGGCGGAGCTGTTTTT.

A single count supports this clonotype. The V gene is TRBV10-3, the J gene TRBJ2-5, with 9 bases aligning to TRBD2. Trimming took 5 bases from V and 5 from J; bases not matched to a gene: 6. CDR1 and CDR2 (germline): ENHRY, SYGVKD. CDR3 length: 14 amino acids. The CDR3 sequence is CAISSGTSSETQYF. The CDR3 coding sequence is TGTGCCATCAGTTCCGGGACTAGCAGTGAGACCCAGTACTTC.

In regard to this clonotype: One end of the junction does not line up with germline, which may come from a read error. The chain uses TRBV11-2 and TRBJ2-1, with D maybe TRBD1 (7 bases). Per the germline V gene, CDR1 is SGHAT and CDR2 is FQNNGV. The CDR3 is made up of 12 amino acids. As DNA, the CDR3 is TGTGCTAGCAGGGGGGAGCAAAATGAGCGACTCTTC. Amino acids: CASRGEQNERLF.